This TCR beta chain was sequenced for a study of memory CD4+ T cells and cytomegalovirus serostatus. General study points: CMV serostatus prediction reached median AUC approximately 0.95, or 0.91 with US-trained model.

The assay was immunoSEQ multiplex PCR, and TCRdb's table has in-frame clones only and misses some. The profile shows approximately 42,000 clones, 79% of them singletons. Comment on this clone: Its antigen remains unknown.

CDR3 size: 14 residues. CDR1 is MNHNS, CDR2 SASEGT, per germline. Trimming at V came to 2 bases and at J to 8 bases, leaving 3 bases not matched to a gene. Single viable CD3+CD4+CD8-CD45RO+ cells were sorted as the memory CD4+ T cells. Donors' CMV status reflects serum IgG against pp150, pp28, p38, p52. The sequence was obtained from an adult in good health and CMV-seronegative. The sample was memory CD4+ T cells from blood. The chain links TRBV6-1 to TRBJ1-2, with 12 bases identical to TRBD1. The CDR3 bases are TGTGCCAGCAGTGAATGGGGGACAGGGGGCGGCTACACCTTC. It yields the protein CASSEWGTGGGYTF.